Shown below are 2 T cell receptor beta chains from a single sample sequenced in a study of blood T cell repertoires in COVID-19. Generated by immunoSEQ multiplex PCR, the TCRdb table keeps only in-frame clones and is missing some. In the table there are 150,000 to 200,000 clones, roughly 88% of which are singletons. Sequenced input: peripheral blood. The receptor source for this set is a woman of 80 years or more with active or convalescent COVID-19.

V usage is TRBV11-2 and J usage is TRBJ2-3, with 11 bases fitting TRBD2. With 5 bases clipped from V and 3 bases from J, the junction kept 7 bases outside the gene matches. The germline gives CDR1 SGHAT, CDR2 FQNNGV. The CDR3 contains 16 residues. The CDR3 region is CASSPVAGGPTDTQYF. CDR3 coding DNA: TGTGCCAGCAGCCCGGTAGCGGGGGGGCCTACAGATACGCAGTATTTT.

The chain carries TRBV11-3 and TRBJ1-3; D perhaps matches TRBD1 (5 bases). Between the trimmed V and J ends, which lost 3 bases and 0 bases, there was a span of 15 bases. The CDR3 has 17 amino acids. Looked up from germline, CDR1 is SGHNT and CDR2 is YENEEA. The CDR3 DNA reads TGTGCCAGCAGCTTTGATTCGGGGGAAAGCTCTGGAAACACCATATATTTT. This sequence encodes CASSFDSGESSGNTIYF.